The 10 T cell receptor beta chains in this list originate from one sample, sequenced in a study of early T cells in non-severe SARS-CoV-2 infection. From the 5' RACE reads, TCRdb called clonotypes with MiXCR, one entry per CDR3 protein. Of tens of thousands of distinct CDR3 sequences in the sample, around 5.8% are singletons; the top ten hold 5% to 5.5%. Input material: whole blood. The receptors come from an adult who was a healthcare worker with PCR-confirmed SARS-CoV-2 infection or an uninfected control (not recorded which).

This clonotype has a count of ten or more. The rearrangement joins TRBV11-2 to TRBJ2-3; a weak D match, TRBD2 (6 bases). The CDR3 extends over 12 amino acids. Germline CDR1 is SGHAT and CDR2 is FQNNGV. Trimming took off 3 bases at V and 5 bases at J, with 6 bases between the two ends. CDR3 bases: TGTGCCAGCAGCTTGGGGGGAGATACGCAGTATTTT. Its translation is CASSLGGDTQYF.

Many counts were recorded for this clonotype. J is TRBJ2-1 and V is TRBV29-1; 11 bases are shared with TRBD2. The germline gives CDR1 SQVTM, CDR2 ANQGSEA. The CDR3 sequence is 15 residues long. V lost 5 bases, J lost 3 bases, and 6 bases stayed unmatched. The CDR3 spells CSVRLAGSVYNEQFF. CDR3 in DNA: TGCAGCGTTAGACTAGCGGGATCGGTCTACAATGAGCAGTTCTTC.

At least ten counts were recorded for this clonotype. This chain joins TRBV12-3 or TRBV12-4 and TRBJ2-3; 9 bases match TRBD1. The CDR3 covers 14 residues. Germline trimming cut 4 bases from V and 4 bases from J; bases unmatched to any gene: 3. CDR3 in DNA: TGTGCCAGCAGTTCGGACAGGGGTTCAGATACGCAGTATTTT. Translation: CASSSDRGSDTQYF.

The table lists this clonotype with many counts. CDR3 sequence (DNA): TGTGCCAGCAGACGAGCAGACAGGGAGGGCACTGAAGCTTTCTTT. Protein: CASRRADREGTEAFF. The chain has TRBV12-3 or TRBV12-4 and TRBJ1-1; 7 bases align to TRBD1. The V segment lost 6 bases and the J segment 4 bases; nucleotides outside the gene matches: 11. The CDR3 totals 15 residues.

This clonotype showed up many times. The chain is built from TRBV18 and TRBJ1-4; possibly TRBD1 for D (6 bases). V lost 6 bases and J 6 bases, leaving 14 bases between the germline ends. The CDR3 has 14 amino acids. Germline assignment: CDR1 KGHSH and CDR2 LQKENI. The CDR3 coding sequence is TGTGCCAGCTCGCCGAGGACAGCAGATGAAAAACTGTTTTTT. This sequence encodes CASSPRTADEKLFF.

This clonotype was picked up many times. The chain recombines TRBV30 with TRBJ1-1, with 10 bases identical to TRBD1. The CDR3 spans 17 residues. Trimming at V came to 0 bases and at J to 5 bases, leaving 12 bases not matched to a gene. Germline V gene sequence: CDR1 GTSNPN, CDR2 SVGIG (reference sequence). The CDR3 here is CAWSVLRTGGKVTEAFF. CDR3 sequence (DNA): TGTGCCTGGAGTGTCCTCAGGACAGGGGGGAAGGTAACTGAAGCTTTCTTT.

This clonotype was observed many times. V usage is TRBV9 and J usage is TRBJ1-3; D not certain. The CDR3 loop spans 15 amino acids. Trimming shortened V by 0 bases and J by 0 bases, and 7 bases separated the two germline ends. Germline CDR1 reads SGDLS; CDR2 reads YYNGEE. The DNA of the CDR3 is TGTGCCAGCAGCGTAGCAGGCAGCTCTGGAAACACCATATATTTT. It codes for CASSVAGSSGNTIYF.

This clonotype was observed at least ten times. V and J are TRBV7-8 and TRBJ2-7, with D tentatively TRBD1 or TRBD2 (5 bases each). In germline, CDR1 is SGHVS, CDR2 FQNEAQ. V was trimmed by 3 bases and J by 6 bases, leaving 15 bases between them. The length of the CDR3 is 14 residues. The CDR3 spells CASSFGDGVGEQYF. CDR3 nucleotide sequence: TGTGCCAGCAGCTTTGGGGACGGAGTGGGCGAGCAGTACTTC.

The rearrangement uses TRBV30 and TRBJ2-4; 7 bases line up with TRBD2. From germline, CDR1 is GTSNPN and CDR2 SVGIG (reference sequence). V trimming: 0 bases; J trimming: 7 bases; junction bases outside the gene matches: 9. The CDR3 is 15 amino acids. In nucleotides, the CDR3 is TGTGCCTGGAGTGTACAAGCGGGATGGGGGAACATTCAGTACTTC. Its protein product is CAWSVQAGWGNIQYF.

At least ten counts were recorded for this clonotype. This chain connects TRBV29-1 to TRBJ2-3; possibly TRBD1 for D (6 bases). The CDR3 length is 14 residues. Germline CDR1 and CDR2: SQVTM and ANQGSEA. Trimming removed 8 bases from V and 1 base from J, with 16 bases in between. CDR3 coding DNA: TGCAGCTCCGAGGGGGACATAGGCACAGATACGCAGTATTTT. The encoded protein is CSSEGDIGTDTQYF.